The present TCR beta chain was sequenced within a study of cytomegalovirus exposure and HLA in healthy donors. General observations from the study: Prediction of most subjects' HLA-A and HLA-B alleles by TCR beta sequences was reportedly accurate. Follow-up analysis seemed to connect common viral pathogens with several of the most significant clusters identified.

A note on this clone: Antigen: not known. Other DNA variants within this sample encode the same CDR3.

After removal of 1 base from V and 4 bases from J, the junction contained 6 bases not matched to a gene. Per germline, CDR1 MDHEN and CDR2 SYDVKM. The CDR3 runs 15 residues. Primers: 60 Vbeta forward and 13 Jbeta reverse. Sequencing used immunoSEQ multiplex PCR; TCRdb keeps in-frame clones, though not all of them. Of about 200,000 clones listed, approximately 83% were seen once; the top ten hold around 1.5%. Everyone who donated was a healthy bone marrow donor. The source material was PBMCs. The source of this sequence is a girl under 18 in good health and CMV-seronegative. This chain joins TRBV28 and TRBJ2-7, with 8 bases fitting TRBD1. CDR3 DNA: TGTGCCAGCAGTTTATCAGGGACAGGAGCTTACGAGCAGTACTTC. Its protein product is CASSLSGTGAYEQYF.